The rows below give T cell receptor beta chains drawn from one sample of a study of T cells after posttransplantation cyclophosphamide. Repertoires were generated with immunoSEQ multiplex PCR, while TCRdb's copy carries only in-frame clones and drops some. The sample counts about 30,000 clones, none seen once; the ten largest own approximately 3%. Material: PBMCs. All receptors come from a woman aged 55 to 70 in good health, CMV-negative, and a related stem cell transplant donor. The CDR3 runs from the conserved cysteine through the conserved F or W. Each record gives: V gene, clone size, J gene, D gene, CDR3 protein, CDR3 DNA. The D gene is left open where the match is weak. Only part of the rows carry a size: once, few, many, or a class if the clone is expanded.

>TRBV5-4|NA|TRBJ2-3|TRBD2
CASSPTSGGWGDTQYF
TGTGCCAGCAGCCCCACTAGCGGGGGCTGGGGGGATACGCAGTATTTT
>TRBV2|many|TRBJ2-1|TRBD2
CASSEGRGGPRNEQFF
TGTGCCAGCAGTGAAGGCCGCGGGGGGCCTCGAAATGAGCAGTTCTTC
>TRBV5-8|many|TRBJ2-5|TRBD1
CASSSGQGASETQYF
TGTGCCAGCAGTTCGGGACAGGGGGCCTCAGAGACCCAGTACTTC
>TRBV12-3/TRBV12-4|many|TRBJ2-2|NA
CASSFRGVADTGELFF
TGTGCCAGCAGTTTCAGGGGAGTCGCGGACACCGGGGAGCTGTTTTTT
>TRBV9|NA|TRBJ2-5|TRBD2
CASSVTSGRRETQYF
TGTGCCAGCAGCGTAACTAGCGGGAGAAGAGAGACCCAGTACTTC
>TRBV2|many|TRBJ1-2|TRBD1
CASSGTVGLLSDTF
TGTGCCAGCTCGGGGACAGTCGGGCTATTGTCTGACACCTTC
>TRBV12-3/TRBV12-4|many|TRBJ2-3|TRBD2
CASDSVSGSRDTQYF
TGTGCCAGCGACTCCGTTAGCGGGAGCAGGGATACGCAGTATTTT
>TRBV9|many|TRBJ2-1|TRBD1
CASSVLDRGSQEQFF
TGTGCCAGCAGCGTCCTGGACAGGGGGAGTCAGGAGCAGTTCTTC
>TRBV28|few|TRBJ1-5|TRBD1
CASSSARRTGGNQPQHF
TGTGCCAGCAGTTCCGCCCGGCGGACAGGGGGCAATCAGCCCCAGCATTTT
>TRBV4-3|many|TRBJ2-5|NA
CASSQETGGTQYF
TGCGCCAGCAGCCAAGAGACCGGGGGGACCCAGTACTTC
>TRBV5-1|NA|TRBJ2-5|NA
CASSIGGRETQYF
TGCGCCAGCAGCATCGGAGGGCGAGAGACCCAGTACTTC
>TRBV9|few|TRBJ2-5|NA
CASSPLVGLQETQYF
TGTGCCAGCAGTCCACTTGTAGGGCTCCAAGAGACCCAGTACTTC
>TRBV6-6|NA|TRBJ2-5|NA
CATRRGGGGIQETQYF
TGTGCCACCCGGAGGGGTGGCGGAGGGATCCAAGAGACCCAGTACTTC
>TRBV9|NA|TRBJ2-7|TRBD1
CASSTGQGKNEQYF
TGTGCCAGCAGCACGGGACAGGGGAAGAACGAGCAGTACTTC
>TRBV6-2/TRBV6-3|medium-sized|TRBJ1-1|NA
CASSFPDTEAFF
TGTGCCAGCAGTTTCCCAGACACTGAAGCTTTCTTT
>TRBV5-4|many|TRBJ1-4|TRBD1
CASSTVGQAGEKLFF
TGTGCCAGCAGCACAGTTGGACAGGCGGGTGAAAAACTGTTTTTT
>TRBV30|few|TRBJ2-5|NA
CAWSVLGRGRQTQYF
TGTGCCTGGAGTGTCTTGGGGAGGGGGCGGCAGACCCAGTACTTC
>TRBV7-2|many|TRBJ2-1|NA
CASSSLPTTNEQFF
TGTGCCAGCAGTTCCCTCCCAACAACCAATGAGCAGTTCTTC
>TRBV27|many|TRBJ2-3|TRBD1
CASRFPGQGTDTQYF
TGTGCCAGCAGATTCCCGGGACAGGGCACAGATACGCAGTATTTT
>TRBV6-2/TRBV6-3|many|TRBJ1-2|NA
CASSYVASGYGYTF
TGTGCCAGCAGTTACGTGGCATCAGGCTATGGCTACACCTTC
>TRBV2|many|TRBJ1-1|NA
CASKNTGTMNTEAFF
TGTGCCAGCAAGAATACAGGGACCATGAACACTGAAGCTTTCTTT
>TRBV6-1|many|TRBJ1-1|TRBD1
CASSEFGTGGMNTEAFF
TGTGCCAGCAGTGAATTCGGGACAGGGGGCATGAACACTGAAGCTTTCTTT
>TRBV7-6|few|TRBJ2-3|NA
CASSLERSHTQYF
TGTGCCAGCAGCTTAGAGCGGTCCCATACGCAGTATTTT
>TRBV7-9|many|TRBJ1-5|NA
CASSSQAGNQPQHF
TGTGCCAGCAGCTCACAAGCGGGGAATCAGCCCCAGCATTTT
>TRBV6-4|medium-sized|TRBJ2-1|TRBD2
CASSPLSGNYNEQFF
TGTGCCAGCAGTCCCCTCAGCGGGAACTACAATGAGCAGTTCTTC
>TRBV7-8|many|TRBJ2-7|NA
CASSHQGRNEQYF
TGTGCCAGCAGCCATCAGGGGAGGAACGAGCAGTACTTC
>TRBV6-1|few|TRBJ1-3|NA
CASRGGARNTIYF
TGTGCCAGCCGTGGGGGCGCGAGGAACACCATATATTTT
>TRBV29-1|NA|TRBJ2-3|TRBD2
CSVDAGADTQYF
TGCAGCGTTGATGCGGGGGCAGATACGCAGTATTTT
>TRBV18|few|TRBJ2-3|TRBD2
CASSQLLAGGTDTQYF
TGTGCCAGCTCACAGCTACTAGCGGGTGGCACAGATACGCAGTATTTT
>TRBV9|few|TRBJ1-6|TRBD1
CASSSGQGRMSPLHF
TGTGCCAGCAGCTCAGGACAGGGACGGATGTCACCCCTCCACTTT
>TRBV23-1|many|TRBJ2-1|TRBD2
CASSQSPTSGTYNEQFF
TGCGCCAGCAGTCAATCCCCGACTAGCGGGACATACAATGAGCAGTTCTTC
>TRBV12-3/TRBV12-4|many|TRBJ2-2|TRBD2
CASSLASGNGGELFF
TGTGCCAGCAGTTTAGCTAGCGGGAACGGCGGGGAGCTGTTTTTT
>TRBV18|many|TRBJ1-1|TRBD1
CASSPSPDRGNTEAFF
TGTGCCAGCTCACCATCACCGGACAGGGGGAACACTGAAGCTTTCTTT
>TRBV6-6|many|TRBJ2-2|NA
CAGQAPGGLTGELFF
TGTGCCGGACAGGCCCCGGGAGGGCTCACCGGGGAGCTGTTTTTT
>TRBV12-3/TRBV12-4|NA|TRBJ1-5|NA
CASSLGASGQPQHF
TGTGCCAGCAGTTTAGGAGCCTCGGGTCAGCCCCAGCATTTT
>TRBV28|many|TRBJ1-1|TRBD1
CATGQGWRVTEAFF
TGTGCCACCGGACAGGGGTGGAGAGTCACTGAAGCTTTCTTT
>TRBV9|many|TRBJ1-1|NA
CASSVQAGFNTEAFF
TGTGCCAGCAGCGTCCAAGCAGGGTTTAACACTGAAGCTTTCTTT
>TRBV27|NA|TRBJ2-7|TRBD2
CASKRTSGAYEQYF
TGTGCCAGCAAGAGGACTAGCGGAGCCTACGAGCAGTACTTC
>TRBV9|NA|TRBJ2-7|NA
CASSPSGRAYEQYF
TGTGCCAGCAGCCCCTCGGGGAGAGCATACGAGCAGTACTTC
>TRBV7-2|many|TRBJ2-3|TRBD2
CASSLAYQFLTSGRESTDTQYF
TGTGCCAGCAGCTTAGCGTACCAATTTTTGACTAGCGGGAGGGAAAGCACAGATACGCAGTATTTT
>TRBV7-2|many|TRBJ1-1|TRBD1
CASSLDAGGKLAFF
TGTGCCAGCAGCTTAGACGCAGGGGGCAAGTTAGCTTTCTTT
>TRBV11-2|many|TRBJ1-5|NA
CASSLRGNQPQHF
TGTGCCAGCAGCTTACGGGGCAATCAGCCCCAGCATTTT
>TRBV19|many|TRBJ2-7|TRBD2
CASSIGQRGGYEQYF
TGTGCCAGTAGTATAGGACAGCGGGGGGGCTACGAGCAGTACTTC
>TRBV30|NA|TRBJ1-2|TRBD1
CAWSTGWDGYTF
TGTGCCTGGTCGACAGGGTGGGATGGCTACACCTTC
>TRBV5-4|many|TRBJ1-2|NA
CASSGTGIYGYTF
TGTGCCAGCAGCGGAACAGGGATCTATGGCTACACCTTC
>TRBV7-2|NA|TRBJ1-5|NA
CASSLVGAQRNQPQHF
TGTGCCAGCAGCTTAGTGGGGGCGCAAAGGAATCAGCCCCAGCATTTT
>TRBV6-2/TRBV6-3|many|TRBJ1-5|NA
CASSYTNRDQPQHF
TGTGCCAGCAGTTACACAAACAGGGATCAGCCCCAGCATTTT
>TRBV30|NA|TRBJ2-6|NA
CAWSVWAGANVLTF
TGTGCCTGGAGTGTCTGGGCGGGGGCCAACGTCCTGACTTTC
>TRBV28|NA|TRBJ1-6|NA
CASIGGVGSPLHF
TGTGCCAGCATCGGCGGGGTCGGATCACCCCTCCACTTT
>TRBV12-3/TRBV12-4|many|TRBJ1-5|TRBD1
CASGTGRNQPQHF
TGTGCCAGCGGGACAGGGAGAAATCAGCCCCAGCATTTT
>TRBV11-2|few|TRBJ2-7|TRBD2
CASSLGRGGPVAYEQYF
TGTGCCAGCAGCTTAGGGCGGGGGGGGCCAGTAGCCTACGAGCAGTACTTC
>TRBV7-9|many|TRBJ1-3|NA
CASSPRGSGNTIYF
TGTGCCAGCAGCCCCCGAGGCTCTGGAAACACCATATATTTT
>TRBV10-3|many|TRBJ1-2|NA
CAISVDTNYGYTF
TGTGCCATCAGCGTTGACACTAACTATGGCTACACCTTC
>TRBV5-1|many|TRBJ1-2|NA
CASSLDRVNYGYTF
TGCGCCAGCAGCTTGGACAGGGTAAACTATGGCTACACCTTC